This T cell receptor beta chain was obtained from a study of blood T cell repertoires in COVID-19 (dated by TCRdb to 2020 to 2021). Background on the whole study: Collaborator samples came from the United States, Italy and Spain and covered acute and convalescent phases of COVID-19. The prospective study material was composed of cDNA or gDNA derived from T cells, B-cell-depleted T cells, or PBMCs. Subjects who had been exposed to COVID-19, were actively infected with it, or had recovered from it provided the deeply sampled blood TCRbeta repertoires that made up the dataset. The repertoires were released in a freely available public database intended as a resource for research on the immune response to SARS-CoV-2. Samples were obtained from the ongoing ImmuneRACE study (first 160 participants) and from about 1,300 subjects provided by 6 global collaborators. Sample metadata almost always included a de-identified subject ID, COVID-19 status, age in years and sex. HLA class I and class II types, where available, came from metadata supplied by the sample provider rather than from assay-based typing. On the study overall, not on this receptor specifically: The amount of clinical and demographic metadata varied by source and participant and was provided uncurated.

TCRbeta CDR3 regions were amplified from genomic DNA using the immunoSEQ Assay, a bias-controlled multiplex PCR. Per the source publication's procedure: Within the assay, amplification of reference gene primers was used to estimate how many nucleated cells each sample contained. To quantify the absolute abundance of each unique TCRbeta CDR3 rearrangement, sequence reads were collapsed and filtered. For each sample, productive Simpson clonality was calculated as the square root of Simpson's diversity index across productive rearrangements. As stored in TCRdb, this immuneACCESS dataset retains in-frame rearrangements with V and J assigned. A fraction of the clones does not appear; measured against another copy, unresolved V genes explain less than half of the discrepancy, and the remainder lacks a known reason. The DNA was the basis for D and trimming; V, J and clone size are from that table. Across this sample there are about 290,000 clones, with about 89% seen only once. The ten largest account for about 4.6% of the sample.

Note on this clone: Its target antigen remains unknown. No clone much larger than this one lies a single base away; base qualities are absent.

Including the terminal cysteine and phenylalanine, the CDR3 comprises 16 residues. The sequence is cut down to CDR3 DNA, 48 bases in frame from base 1. The V end gives up 3 bases and the J end 0 bases, leaving 5 bases in the junction not matched to a gene. Based on the germline V gene, the CDR1 and CDR2 sequences are SGHTA and FQGNSA. Whole blood was collected in K2EDTA tubes by collaborating institutions according to the institutions' own protocols. For TCRbeta analysis, collaborator samples were shipped as frozen whole blood, as isolated PBMCs, or as DNA extracted from either sample type. The sequenced material came from peripheral blood. The chain is assembled from TRBV7-2 and TRBJ1-3, with TRBD1 identical over 7 junction bases. The source is a middle-aged man with acute or convalescent COVID-19. The DNA is TGTGCCAGCAGCTTTGGACAGGCCCTCTCTGGAAACACCATATATTTT. This is translated as CASSFGQALSGNTIYF.